Given below is one T cell receptor beta chain in context. What it binds is not known. The sample belongs to a study of OX40 agonist ivuxolimab in advanced cancers. Background on the study: Ivuxolimab doses were 0.01, 0.1, 0.3, 1.5, 3 or 10 mg/kg every 2 weeks.

This CDR3 contains 13 residues. V lost 5 bases and J lost 10; bases outside the gene matches: 11. Looked up from germline, CDR1 is SGHVS and CDR2 is FQNEAQ. General study points: The study found that CD8+ T cells averaged more expanded clones than CD4+. Certain nonresponders additionally had low normalized T-cell clonal expansion.

Some clones are missing from TCRdb's copy, which holds only in-frame ones; the method was immunoSEQ multiplex PCR. In the table there are about 71,000 clones, 90% to 95% of which are singletons. The rearrangement joins TRBV7-8 to TRBJ2-7, with TRBD2 identical over 7 bases. The clonotype originates from an adult with an advanced solid tumor such as melanoma, head and neck, liver or kidney cancer. The starting material was CD4+ or CD8+ T cells sorted from blood, obtained in a trial of the OX40 agonist ivuxolimab. The CDR3 here is CASSINTGGDQYF. The CDR3 region has the DNA TGTGCCAGCAGCATAAACACGGGGGGTGATCAGTACTTC.